Listed below are T cell receptor beta chains from one sample, sequenced in a study of post-analysis software for immune sequencing data. TCRdb re-called the PCR reads through MiXCR, storing one row per CDR3 protein. The sample includes about 160,000 distinct CDR3 sequences, roughly 40% of them seen just once. The sample was blood, taken after autologous hematopoietic stem cell transplantation. These TCRs come from a girl aged 5-17 years with multiple sclerosis. CDR3s include the opening cysteine and the closing phenylalanine or tryptophan. The D gene is left open where the match is weak. Clone size is stated in some rows and not others, as once, few, many or a class when expanded.

>-|TRBD2|TRBV6-5|TRBJ2-3|12
TGTGCCAGTACGGACGGGGGGGGTACGCAGTATTTT
CASTDGGGTQYF
>-|-|TRBV6-1|TRBJ2-7|12
TGTGCCAGCGGTGAACTCTGGGTCGAGCAGTACTTC
CASGELWVEQYF
>-|-|TRBV6-2/TRBV6-3|TRBJ2-1|18
TGTGCCAGCAGTTACTCGATTGCCCGGGTAAGCTCCTACAATGAGCAGTTCTTC
CASSYSIARVSSYNEQFF
>-|TRBD1|TRBV5-1|TRBJ2-4|19
TGCGCCAGCAGCTTGGTCCGCCAGGGGGCGGACTTAGCCAAAAACATTCAGTACTTC
CASSLVRQGADLAKNIQYF
>-|-|TRBV10-3|TRBJ1-5|13
TGTGCCATCAGTGAAGGGGCCAATCAGCCCCAGCATTTT
CAISEGANQPQHF
>-|TRBD1|TRBV7-3|TRBJ2-1|14
TGTGCCAGCAGCTTGGGACAGGGGGTAAATGAGCAGTTCTTC
CASSLGQGVNEQFF
>once|TRBD2|TRBV2|TRBJ2-7|15
TGTGCCAGCAGTCGACTAGCGGAACCCCTCTACGAGCAGTACTTC
CASSRLAEPLYEQYF
>-|TRBD2|TRBV6-5|TRBJ2-5|15
TGTGCCAGCAGGGCGACTAGCGGGCTGTCAGAGACCCAGTACTTC
CASRATSGLSETQYF
>-|TRBD1|TRBV3-1|TRBJ2-6|17
TGTGCCAGCAGCCCTACTGGAAGCAGGGGGGGGGCCAACGTCCTGACTTTC
CASSPTGSRGGANVLTF
>-|-|TRBV3-1|TRBJ2-7|15
TGTGCCAGCAGCCCAATACTCAGGGTGGGGTACGAGCAGTACTTC
CASSPILRVGYEQYF